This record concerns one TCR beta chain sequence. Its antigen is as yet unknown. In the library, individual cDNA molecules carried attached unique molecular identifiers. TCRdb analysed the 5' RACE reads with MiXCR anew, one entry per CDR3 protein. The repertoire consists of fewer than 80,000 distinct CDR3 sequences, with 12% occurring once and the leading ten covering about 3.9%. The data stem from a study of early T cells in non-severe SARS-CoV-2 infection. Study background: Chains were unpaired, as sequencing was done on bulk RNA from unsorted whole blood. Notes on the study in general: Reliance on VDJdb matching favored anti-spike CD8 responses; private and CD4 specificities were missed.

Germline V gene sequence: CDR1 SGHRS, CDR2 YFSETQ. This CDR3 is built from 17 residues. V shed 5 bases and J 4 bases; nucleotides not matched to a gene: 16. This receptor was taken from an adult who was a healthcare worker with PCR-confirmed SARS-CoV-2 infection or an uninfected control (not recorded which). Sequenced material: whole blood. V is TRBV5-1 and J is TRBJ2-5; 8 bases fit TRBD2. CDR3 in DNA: TGCGCCAGCAGTCCAGCGCGGGGACTAGATTTCGGAGAGACCCAGTACTTC. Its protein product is CASSPARGLDFGETQYF. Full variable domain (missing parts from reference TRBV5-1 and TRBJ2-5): KAGVTQTPRYLIKTRGQQVTLSCSPISGHRSVSWYQQTPGQGLQFLFEYFSETQRNKGNFPGRFSGRQFSNSRSEMNVSTLELGDSALYLCASSPARGLDFGETQYFGPGTRLLVL.